This T cell receptor beta chain comes out of a study of T and B cells in COVID-19 patients. Study information: Critical illness requiring mechanical ventilation or extracorporeal membrane oxygenation affected about 65% of the 20 active-infection patients.

BIOMED2 TRB-A/B primer pools were used in multiplex TRB PCR. In TCRdb, the multiplex PCR reads were re-called with MiXCR into one record per CDR3 protein. This repertoire shows 11,000 to 15,000 distinct CDR3 sequences, around 28% found once; its top ten account for 5.5% to 8.5%. Ten or more counts support this clonotype. Each TRB amplification used roughly 240-550 ng of genomic DNA from blood. The sample consisted of blood. The source of this sequence is a human donor who had recovered from COVID-19.

DNA for the CDR3: TGTGCCAGCTCACCACCAGGAGGGTCCGGGGAGCTGTTTTTT. Translation gives CASSPPGGSGELFF. The chain employs TRBV18 and TRBJ2-2; D perhaps matches TRBD2 (6 bases). This CDR3 contains 14 residues. Germline CDR1 KGHSH, CDR2 LQKENI. Trimming stripped 0 bases from V and 6 bases from J, with 8 bases between.